This T cell receptor (beta chain) was identified in a study of blood T cell repertoires in COVID-19. In the study overall: The cDNA or gDNA used as material had been derived from T cells, B-cell-depleted T cells, or PBMCs.

The age range of participants was about 18 to 100 years, with residence in under 25 US areas. Assignment of participants to cohorts was predicated upon participant-reported clinical history. Per the original data handling: Estimated nucleated cell counts came from reference gene primer amplification. The table came from immunoSEQ multiplex PCR; TCRdb's copy has only in-frame clones and leaves some out. V, J and clone size were drawn from that table, and D and trimming were deduced from the DNA. The top ten hold around 4.2% of the sample, which has about 200,000 clones, about 90% seen once. This CDR3 has 14 amino acids. The V and J ends lost 4 bases and 4 bases, in that order; junction bases with no gene match: 3. Germline CDR1 reads KGHDR; CDR2 reads SFDVKD.

This chain connects TRBV24-1 to TRBJ2-3; TRBD1 matches 8 bases. The clonotype was recovered from a woman aged 30 to 39 with acute COVID-19. Sequenced material: PBMCs or T cells enriched from blood (not recorded which). CDR3 nucleotide sequence: TGTGCCACCAGTGACCCAGGGGGCGCAGATACGCAGTATTTT. Encoded protein: CATSDPGGADTQYF.